A single sample gave rise to the 13 T cell receptor beta chains below, sequenced in a study of beta chain features in type 1 diabetes. Their cognate antigens are unknown. Findings and caveats of the study: Researchers report that Type 1 diabetes patients had moderately but significantly shorter TCRB CDR3s across all four CD4+ subsets.

Sequenced material consisted of expressed TCRB transcripts (all of the isolated RNA was reverse transcribed). The repertoire was sequenced with immunoSEQ multiplex PCR; TCRdb's copy has only in-frame clones and lacks some. The data hold hundreds of thousands of clones, with under 15% observed a single time. Sequenced input: naive CD4+ T cells from blood. The receptors were sampled from a young man with type 1 diabetes.

Of note for this clone: A much larger clone differs from this one at a single base, so this may be a read error. The chain has TRBV11-3 and TRBJ2-1, with unresolved D. Germline V gene sequence: CDR1 SGHNT, CDR2 YENEEA. Between the trimmed V and J ends, which lost 0 bases and 6 bases, there was a span of 0 bases. The CDR3 has 11 amino acids. CDR3 sequence: CASSLDNEQFF. CDR3 nucleotides: TGTGCCAGCAGCTTAGACAATGAGCAGTTCTTC.

This clone appeared a few times. The rearrangement joins TRBV10-3 to TRBJ2-2, with a weak D call TRBD1 (6 bases). The V gene lost 7 bases and the J gene lost 5 bases, with 20 bases spanning the gap. This CDR3 is built from 16 residues. Germline V gene sequence: CDR1 ENHRY, CDR2 SYGVKD. CDR3 sequence (DNA): TGTGCCATCACCGCTTCATACGCCGGGACAACCGGGGAGCTGTTTTTT. Translation: CAITASYAGTTGELFF.

The V gene is TRBV5-1, the J gene TRBJ1-5, with 8 bases fitting TRBD1. Trimming removed 4 bases from V and 3 bases from J; junction bases left unmatched: 6. The germline V gene encodes CDR1 SGHRS and CDR2 YFSETQ. This CDR3 is 15 amino acids long. The CDR3 spells CASSAGQGLNQPQHF. In nucleotides, the CDR3 is TGCGCCAGCAGCGCAGGACAGGGCCTCAATCAGCCCCAGCATTTT. The entire variable domain, with the rest obtained from reference TRBV5-1 and TRBJ1-5, is as follows: KAGVTQTPRYLIKTRGQQVTLSCSPISGHRSVSWYQQTPGQGLQFLFEYFSETQRNKGNFPGRFSGRQFSNSRSEMNVSTLELGDSALYLCASSAGQGLNQPQHFGDGTRLSIL.

The chain is built from TRBV13 and TRBJ2-1; D remains ambiguous. The CDR3 has 13 amino acids. V was shortened by 11 bases and J by 3 bases, with 14 bases between the two germline ends. Germline CDR1 PRHDT, CDR2 FYEKMQ (reference sequence). The CDR3 bases are TGTGCCTGCACCGTTACCATCTACAATGAGCAGTTCTTC. It specifies CACTVTIYNEQFF.

The table lists this clone with a few counts. CDR3 residues: CAWSYRQGNSPLHF. For the CDR3, the DNA is TGTGCCTGGAGTTATAGACAGGGTAATTCACCCCTCCACTTT. This chain links TRBV30 with TRBJ1-6, with TRBD1 matching 7 bases. Germline CDR1 is GTSNPN and CDR2 is SVGIG (reference sequence). The CDR3 runs to 14 residues. V lost 2 bases, J lost 6 bases, and 4 bases stayed unmatched.

This clone occurred a few times. This chain links TRBV19 with TRBJ2-7; D may be TRBD1 (5 bases). The CDR3 loop spans 13 amino acids. Germline loops: CDR1 LNHDA, CDR2 SQIVND (reference sequence). V was trimmed by 6 bases and J by 2 bases, leaving 11 bases between them. The CDR3 protein is CASSFQGPYEQYF. CDR3 nucleotide sequence: TGTGCCAGTAGCTTTCAGGGCCCCTACGAGCAGTACTTC.

The V call is TRBV14, the J call TRBJ2-7; 7 bases map to TRBD2. This CDR3 is 12 amino acids long. V dropped 0 bases and J dropped 9; count of bases not matched to a gene: 2. Germline V gives CDR1 SGHDN, CDR2 FVKESK. The CDR3 protein is CASSQDQRGQYF. Written as DNA, the CDR3 is TGTGCCAGCAGCCAAGACCAGCGGGGGCAGTACTTC.

This clone was detected a few times. The V gene is TRBV4-2, the J gene TRBJ2-7; D not resolved. From germline, CDR1 is LGHNA and CDR2 YNFKEQ. This CDR3 has 15 residues. V shed 0 bases and J shed 0 bases, with 9 bases lying between them. CDR3 amino acids: CASSQDVIISYEQYF. The DNA for the CDR3 is TGTGCCAGCAGCCAAGATGTGATAATCTCCTACGAGCAGTACTTC.

This clone has more than one count but fewer than ten. Other nucleotide sequences from this sample produce the same CDR3. V is TRBV18 and J is TRBJ2-3; D is unclear. V lost 2 bases and J lost 6, with 9 bases in between. CDR1 and CDR2 (germline): KGHSH, LQKENI. This CDR3 is 13 amino acids long. The CDR3 coding sequence is TGTGCCAGCTCACCAGGGGAAGGGGATACGCAGTATTTT. Protein: CASSPGEGDTQYF.

This clone was recorded a few times. The J gene is TRBJ2-5, the V gene TRBV27; no reliable D call. Germline V gives CDR1 MNHEY, CDR2 SMNVEV (reference sequence). The CDR3 is 14 amino acids. Trimming shortened V by 5 bases and J by 2 bases, and 12 bases separated the two germline ends. The CDR3 DNA reads TGTGCCAGCAGTACCTGGACGGAACAAGAGACCCAGTACTTC. Its protein is CASSTWTEQETQYF.

This clone was seen a few times. This chain joins TRBV15 and TRBJ2-3; D may be TRBD1 (6 bases). V lost 9 bases and J 3 bases, leaving 16 bases between the germline ends. The CDR3 has 14 residues. Germline V CDR1 and CDR2: LNHNV, YYDKDF (reference sequence). CDR3 protein: CATTVGGLTDTQYF. Written as DNA, the CDR3 is TGTGCCACAACGGTAGGGGGTCTGACAGATACGCAGTATTTT.

The table lists this clone with a few counts. The rearrangement links TRBV2 to TRBJ1-2; 8 bases align to TRBD1. Trimming cost V 7 bases and J 3 bases; bases outside gene matches: 10. The CDR3 spans 15 residues. Germline V lookup: CDR1 SNHLY, CDR2 FYNNEI. The CDR3 sequence: CASIRGQGVYYGYTF. CDR3 DNA sequence: TGTGCCAGCATCAGAGGACAGGGTGTTTACTATGGCTACACCTTC.

This clone has just a few counts. This chain joins TRBV7-9 and TRBJ2-1; D is possibly TRBD1 (6 bases). CDR1 is SEHNR, CDR2 FQNEAQ, per germline (reference sequence). The CDR3 is made up of 14 amino acids. With 4 bases removed from V and 1 base from J, the gap between germline ends came to 8 bases. The CDR3: CASSSDRSYNEQFF. In DNA, the CDR3 is TGTGCCAGCAGCTCAGACAGGTCCTACAATGAGCAGTTCTTC.